This TCR beta chain was sequenced for a study of T-cell memory formation after mild COVID-19 (dated by TCRdb to the early 2020s). About the study as a whole: TCR sequence clusters from the two donors were found to be largely donor specific. T-cell clones expanding and contracting after mild COVID-19 in two donors were tracked by longitudinal TCRalpha and TCRbeta repertoire sequencing. The cohort was made up of two young adult volunteers, one female and one male, who were previously healthy.

Reads for this sample came from an Illumina NovaSeq 6000. cDNA libraries for TCRalpha and TCRbeta were prepared by 5'RACE using constant-segment primers, with sample barcodes and unique molecular identifiers added. RNA was extracted from every sample with Trizol reagent. Library amplification was performed in two PCR steps, and a second sample barcode and Illumina TruSeq adapters were introduced in the second step. The libraries were sequenced on an Illumina NovaSeq using 2 x 150 bp paired-end reads. Regarding the original processing steps: With migec v1.2.7, reads were demultiplexed and then collapsed into UMI-guided consensus sequences. With mixcr v2.1.11, UMI consensuses were aligned to TRA and TRB V and J templates and assembled into clonotypes. Expanded or contracted clonotypes were those called significant by both edgeR and NoisET, with noise models trained on biological replicates. For edgeR calls, the cutoffs were a false discovery rate-adjusted p below 0.01 and a log2 fold-change threshold of 1. As an exploratory analysis of dynamics, max-normalized trajectories of the 1000 most abundant clonotypes were examined with PCA combined with hierarchical clustering. The CD4 or CD8 phenotype of responding clones was assigned using the separately sequenced CD4+ and CD8+ repertoires. TCRdb passed the public sequencing reads through fastp at Q25 and MiXCR, retaining productive beta sequences. Each entry is one CDR3 protein sequence, shown with its most common DNA and genes. None of the V and J calls come from the authors' own analysis; TCRdb made them. The sample contains some 270,000 distinct CDR3 sequences, less than 20% of them found a single time. 2.1% of the sample comes from the top ten.

The CDR3 measures 13 amino acids from cysteine to phenylalanine. CDR3 DNA is the only sequence kept; it has 39 bases, read in frame from the first base. Based on the germline V gene, the CDR1 and CDR2 sequences are SQVTM and ANQGSEA. V trim: 5 bases; J trim: 5 bases; unmatched bases: 3. Ficoll-Paque density gradient centrifugation was the method used to isolate PBMCs. This clonotype has more than one count but fewer than ten. This receptor's antigen is unknown. Base qualities are missing; no much larger clone stands one base away. Overall study outcomes, separate from this receptor: SARS-CoV-2 specificity of the second-wave clones peaking on day 37 was not confirmed. The study covered only a couple of mild cases, and larger cohorts including severe cases with pre-infection samples were considered necessary. From day 15 to 85, contracting clones showed balanced CD4/CD8 phenotypes, whereas a second wave of clones that expanded from day 15 to 37 leaned towards CD4+. Contracting CD4+ clones appeared mostly in the CM and EM memory subsets, whereas CD8+ clones were enriched in EMRA. The detection of some responding clones in pre-infection memory suggests that pre-existing cross-reactive memory T cells joined the SARS-CoV-2 response.

The source of this sequence is an adult woman who had mild COVID-19 (a few samples of this study predate the infection). The sample titles of this study are shuffled in the database, so cell type and time point are left out; the donor was told from shared clones. The sequence joins TRBV29-1 to TRBJ1-6; TRBD1 aligns with 7 central bases. The sample taken for sequencing was PBMCs or a T cell subset sorted from them (not recorded which). The encoded CDR3 is CSVQQGDNSPLHF. DNA sequence: TGCAGCGTTCAGCAGGGGGATAATTCACCCCTCCACTTT.